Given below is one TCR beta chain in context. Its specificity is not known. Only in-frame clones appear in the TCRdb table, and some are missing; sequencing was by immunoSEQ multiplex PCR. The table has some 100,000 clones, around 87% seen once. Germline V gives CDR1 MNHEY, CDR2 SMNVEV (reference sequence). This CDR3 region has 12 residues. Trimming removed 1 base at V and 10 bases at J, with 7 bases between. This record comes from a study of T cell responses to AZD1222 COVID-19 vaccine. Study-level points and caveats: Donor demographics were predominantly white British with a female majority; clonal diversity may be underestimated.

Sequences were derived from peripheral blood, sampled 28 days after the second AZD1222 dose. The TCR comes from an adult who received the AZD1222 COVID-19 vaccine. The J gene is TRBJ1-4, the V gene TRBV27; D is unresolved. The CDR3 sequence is CASSLLFGKLFF. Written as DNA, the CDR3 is TGTGCCAGCAGTTTATTGTTTGGAAAACTGTTTTTT.